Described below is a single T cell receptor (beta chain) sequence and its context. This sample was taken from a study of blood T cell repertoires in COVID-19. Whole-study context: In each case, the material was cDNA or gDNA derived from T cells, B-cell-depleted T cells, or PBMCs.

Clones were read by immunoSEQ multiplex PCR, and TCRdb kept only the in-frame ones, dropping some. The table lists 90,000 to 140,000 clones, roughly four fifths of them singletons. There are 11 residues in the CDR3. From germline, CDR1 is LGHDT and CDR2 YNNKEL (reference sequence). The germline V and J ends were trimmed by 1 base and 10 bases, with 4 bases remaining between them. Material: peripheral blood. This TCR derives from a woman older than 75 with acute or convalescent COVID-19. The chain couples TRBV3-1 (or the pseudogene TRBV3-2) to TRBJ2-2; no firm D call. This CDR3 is CASSQGLELFF. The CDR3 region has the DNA TGTGCCAGCAGCCAAGGACTGGAGCTGTTTTTT.